In this sample, the clone carrying this T cell receptor beta chain turned up a few times. The data originate from a study of blood T cell repertoires in COVID-19. Study-wide background: From T cells, B-cell-depleted T cells, or PBMCs came the material, which was cDNA or gDNA.

Clones were sequenced by immunoSEQ multiplex PCR, and TCRdb holds only the in-frame ones, with some missing. Of fewer than 250,000 clones in the sample, 83% were seen once. The CDR3 consists of 14 residues. CDR1 is LNHDA and CDR2 is SQIVND in the germline V gene (reference sequence). Trimming at V came to 9 bases and at J to 4 bases, leaving 11 bases not matched to a gene. This TCR derives from a human donor in a cohort sampled during active COVID-19. Sample: peripheral blood. V and J are TRBV19 and TRBJ2-7; 8 bases map to TRBD1. DNA for the CDR3: TGTGCCAGACGACCGTGGACAGGGAGGTACGAGCAGTACTTC. This codes for CARRPWTGRYEQYF.